Below, 10 T cell receptor beta chains from the same sample are listed, as sequenced in a study of cytomegalovirus exposure and HLA in healthy donors. Researchers ran the PCR with 60 Vbeta and 13 Jbeta primers. TCRdb's table, derived via immunoSEQ multiplex PCR, lists solely in-frame clones and lacks some. The sample lists 180,000 or so clones; under 80% were seen once. The specimen was PBMCs. The receptors were sampled from a man aged 40-49 years in good health and CMV-seronegative.

This rearrangement joins TRBV7-2 to TRBJ2-5, with TRBD2 identical over 7 bases. Germline CDR1 reads SGHTA; CDR2 reads FQGNSA. The CDR3 has 15 amino acids. V lost 4 bases, J lost 2 bases, and 7 bases stayed unmatched. CDR3 in DNA: TGTGCCAGCAGCTCGTCGGGACTATCTCAAGAGACCCAGTACTTC. Translating it yields CASSSSGLSQETQYF. The whole variable domain, filled in from reference TRBV7-2 and TRBJ2-5, reads GAGVSQSPSNKVTEKGKDVELRCDPISGHTALYWYRQSLGQGLEFLIYFQGNSAPDKSGLPSDRFSAERTGGSVSTLTIQRTQQEDSAVYLCASSSSGLSQETQYFGPGTRLLVL.

The chain links TRBV7-3 to TRBJ2-1; TRBD2 is a possible D gene (5 bases). The length of the CDR3 is 13 residues. V was cut by 5 bases and J by 12 bases, with 17 bases left in between. CDR1 and CDR2 (germline): SGHTA, FQGTGA. The CDR3 DNA is TGTGCCAGCAGCCAGACCTCGGGGTCGTTGCAGTTCTTC. It codes for CASSQTSGSLQFF.

The chain has TRBV7-9 and TRBJ2-7; 7 nucleotides line up with TRBD2. Germline V gene lookup returns CDR1 SEHNR and CDR2 FQNEAQ (reference sequence). The CDR3 is 15 amino acids. The trim removed 1 base at V and 1 base at J, leaving 4 bases unmatched. CDR3 sequence (DNA): TGTGCCAGCAGCTTAGAAGGCGGGGGTTCCTACGAGCAGTACTTC. It is translated as CASSLEGGGSYEQYF.

The chain combines TRBV19 with TRBJ1-1, with D hard to call. V lost 5 bases and J 0 bases, leaving 16 bases between the germline ends. The CDR3 has 16 residues. Per the germline V gene, CDR1 is LNHDA and CDR2 is SQIVND (reference sequence). DNA for the CDR3: TGTGCCAGTAGTCCGCCGCGTGGGCCGTTGAACACTGAAGCTTTCTTT. Residues: CASSPPRGPLNTEAFF.

The gene calls are TRBV10-3 and TRBJ2-3; the D gene is possibly TRBD2 (6 bases). The CDR3 consists of 19 residues. V lost 4 bases and J 4 bases, leaving 27 bases between the germline ends. CDR1 is ENHRY and CDR2 is SYGVKD in the germline V gene. The CDR3 DNA sequence: TGTGCCATCAGTGTTAGAAGAACCGAGGACGGGGGAGAAGCAGATACGCAGTATTTT. Its translation: CAISVRRTEDGGEADTQYF.

CDR3 region: CASSFKRATEAFF. Written as DNA, the CDR3 is TGTGCCAGCAGTTTCAAGAGGGCCACTGAAGCTTTCTTT. The chain couples TRBV27 to TRBJ1-1; no clear D. Germline values: CDR1 MNHEY, CDR2 SMNVEV (reference sequence). The CDR3 is 13 residues long. Between the trimmed V and J ends, which lost 3 bases and 4 bases, there was a span of 9 bases.

The chain couples TRBV6-1 to TRBJ2-3; no firm D call. The length of the CDR3 is 15 residues. Trimming took 1 base from V and 0 from J, leaving 8 bases between them. Germline values: CDR1 MNHNS, CDR2 SASEGT. DNA for the CDR3: TGTGCCAGCAGTGAAGGTCCCACTAGCACAGATACGCAGTATTTT. It encodes CASSEGPTSTDTQYF.

The chain employs TRBV5-1 and TRBJ1-5; 12 nucleotides align to TRBD1. CDR1 and CDR2 (germline): SGHRS, YFSETQ. The CDR3 covers 19 residues. V was clipped by 2 bases and J by 2 bases; unmatched bases: 11. The CDR3 protein is CASSLRPGTGGDGNQPQHF. CDR3 bases: TGCGCCAGCAGCTTACGACCTGGGACAGGGGGCGATGGCAATCAGCCCCAGCATTTT.

This chain connects TRBV10-3 to TRBJ1-6; D may be TRBD1 (5 bases). The germline V gene has CDR1 ENHRY and CDR2 SYGVKD. The CDR3 runs 15 residues. Trimming took off 0 bases at V and 5 bases at J, with 8 bases between the two ends. CDR3 coding DNA: TGTGCCATCAGTGAGTCCCCGACAGATAATTCACCCCTCCACTTT. Residues: CAISESPTDNSPLHF.

The chain carries TRBV6-5 and TRBJ1-1; 10 positions match TRBD1. V lost 1 base, J lost 5 bases, and 7 bases stayed unmatched. The germline CDR1 and CDR2 sequences are MNHEY and SVGAGI. There are 16 residues in the CDR3. The CDR3 spells CASSYLGQGERTEAFF. In DNA form, the CDR3 reads TGTGCCAGCAGTTACTTAGGACAGGGGGAAAGGACTGAAGCTTTCTTT.